This T cell receptor (beta chain) was obtained from a study of blood T cell repertoires in COVID-19. About the study: Sites across the United States, Italy and Spain contributed samples from acute and convalescent COVID-19. From T cells, B-cell-depleted T cells, or PBMCs came the material, which was cDNA or gDNA.

During active infection, Seattle patients enrolled and were then monitored through disease. The V segment lost 1 base and the J segment 4 bases; nucleotides outside the gene matches: 2. The germline V gene has CDR1 KGHDR and CDR2 SFDVKD. CDR3 size: 16 residues. Per the authors' pipeline: Estimation of nucleated cell counts relied on the amplification of reference gene primers. Clones were sequenced by immunoSEQ multiplex PCR, and TCRdb holds only the in-frame ones, with some missing. V and J calls and clone size are as listed in that table; D and trimming were resolved from the DNA. The sample records 200,000 to 300,000 clones, more than 70% being singletons. This clone was counted a single time.

Sequenced input: peripheral blood. The chain is built from TRBV24-1 and TRBJ2-3; 12 bases line up with TRBD2. The source of this sequence is a woman aged 30 to 39 with COVID-19, enrolled during active disease. The DNA for the CDR3 is TGTGCCACCAGTGATTTACTAGCGGGGGGAGCAGATACGCAGTATTTT. It yields the protein CATSDLLAGGADTQYF.